Shown below are 24 T cell receptor beta chains from a single sample sequenced in a study of T cell changes during pregnancy in multiple sclerosis. Clones were read by immunoSEQ multiplex PCR, and TCRdb kept only the in-frame ones, dropping some. The profile shows 70,000 to 100,000 clones, around 95% of them singletons. The sample consisted of peripheral blood, taken in the third trimester of pregnancy. The receptors derive from a female donor in good health, enrolled as a control in a pregnancy study.

This chain uses TRBV20-1 with TRBJ2-1, with 10 bases matching TRBD2. CDR3 length: 11 residues. V gave up 5 bases and J gave up 11 bases; unmatched junction bases: 3. The V gene's germline CDR1 is DFQATT and CDR2 SNEGSKA (reference sequence). Here the CDR3 reads CSALAGVKQFF. The CDR3 nucleotides read TGCAGTGCTCTAGCGGGAGTAAAGCAGTTCTTC.

The count of this clone is one. The V and J genes are TRBV4-2 and TRBJ2-4; the D is unclear. The CDR3 runs to 12 residues. The V end was cut by 1 base, the J end by 5 bases, with 3 bases between. Germline assignment: CDR1 LGHNA and CDR2 YNFKEQ. The CDR3 protein is CASSQGENIQYF. The CDR3 region has the DNA TGTGCCAGCAGCCAAGGAGAAAACATTCAGTACTTC.

This clone was seen once. The J gene is TRBJ2-4, the V gene TRBV2; D gene ambiguous. V was pared by 8 bases and J by 1 base, with 6 bases between. Germline CDR1 is SNHLY and CDR2 is FYNNEI. The CDR3 is made up of 12 amino acids. As DNA, the CDR3 is TGTGCCAGCTTATCCGCCAAAAACATTCAGTACTTC. Translated: CASLSAKNIQYF. Drawing the rest from reference TRBV2 and TRBJ2-4, the complete variable domain is EPEVTQTPSHQVTQMGQEVILRCVPISNHLYFYWYRQILGQKVEFLVSFYNNEISEKSEIFDDQFSVERPDGSNFTLKIRSTKLEDSAMYFCASLSAKNIQYFGAGTRLSVL.

This chain uses TRBV5-1 with TRBJ2-1, with no clear D. Trimming cost V 0 bases and J 0 bases, with 7 bases left between them. This CDR3 region has 15 residues. CDR1 and CDR2 (germline): SGHRS, YFSETQ. CDR3 loop: CASSLVAGSYNEQFF. CDR3 nucleotides: TGCGCCAGCAGCTTGGTTGCCGGCTCCTACAATGAGCAGTTCTTC.

The genes are TRBV5-1 and TRBJ1-5, with 7 bases that match TRBD1. Trimming took 0 bases from V and 3 from J; bases not matched to a gene: 12. Germline V CDR1 and CDR2: SGHRS, YFSETQ. The CDR3 loop spans 18 amino acids. DNA of the CDR3: TGCGCCAGCAGCTTGGATCCTTCCGGGACAGCTAACAATCAGCCCCAGCATTTT. This gives the protein CASSLDPSGTANNQPQHF. The whole variable domain, filled in from reference TRBV5-1 and TRBJ1-5, reads KAGVTQTPRYLIKTRGQQVTLSCSPISGHRSVSWYQQTPGQGLQFLFEYFSETQRNKGNFPGRFSGRQFSNSRSEMNVSTLELGDSALYLCASSLDPSGTANNQPQHFGDGTRLSIL.

The chain has TRBV14 and TRBJ2-7, with D uncertain. There are 17 residues in the CDR3. V shed 0 bases and J shed 0 bases, with 15 bases lying between them. Germline assignment: CDR1 SGHDN and CDR2 FVKESK. Here the CDR3 reads CASSQDVVESPSYEQYF. CDR3 nucleotide sequence: TGTGCCAGCAGCCAAGATGTAGTAGAAAGTCCCTCCTACGAGCAGTACTTC.

This chain connects TRBV11-2 to TRBJ2-2, with TRBD2 matching 12 bases. The CDR3 contains 17 residues. V shed 6 bases, J shed 7 bases, and the junction held 12 bases outside the gene matches. CDR1 and CDR2 from the germline V gene are SGHAT and FQNNGV. CDR3 residues: CASRRLAGVGGGGELFF. CDR3 nucleotides: TGTGCCAGCAGGAGACTAGCGGGAGTAGGGGGAGGCGGGGAGCTGTTTTTT.

This chain links TRBV7-9 with TRBJ2-1; no clear D. The CDR3 loop spans 13 amino acids. Trimming pared 7 bases from V and 6 bases from J, leaving 13 bases between. Germline CDR1 SEHNR, CDR2 FQNEAQ (reference sequence). This CDR3 is CASMRRVANEQFF. CDR3 in DNA: TGTGCCAGCATGAGGCGAGTGGCCAATGAGCAGTTCTTC.

The rearrangement links TRBV5-5 to TRBJ1-5; 9 bases line up with TRBD1. The CDR3 is 14 amino acids. Germline CDR1 SGHKS, CDR2 YYEKEE (reference sequence). Trimming took 4 bases from V and 2 from J; bases not matched to a gene: 1. In DNA form, the CDR3 reads TGTGCCAGCAGCCGACAGGGGGGCAATCAGCCCCAGCATTTT. Its protein product is CASSRQGGNQPQHF.

In DNA, the CDR3 is TGTGCCAGCAGTTTAGGGCAGATCCCCCTGGAGCAGTACTTC. It specifies CASSLGQIPLEQYF. The V call is TRBV27, the J call TRBJ2-7; D ambiguous. There are 14 residues in the CDR3. Trimming took off 2 bases at V and 7 bases at J, with 15 bases between the two ends. Germline V CDR1 and CDR2: MNHEY, SMNVEV (reference sequence).

This chain links TRBV6-5 with TRBJ1-5, with D maybe TRBD1 (5 bases). The germline V gene has CDR1 MNHEY and CDR2 SVGAGI. This CDR3 contains 15 residues. Trimming shortened V by 7 bases and J by 4 bases, and 17 bases separated the two germline ends. This chain's CDR3 is CASIKWAKGNQPQHF. The DNA of the CDR3 is TGTGCCAGCATCAAATGGGCTAAGGGGAATCAGCCCCAGCATTTT.

The V gene is TRBV28, the J gene TRBJ2-7; possibly TRBD1 for D (6 bases). The CDR3 is made up of 15 amino acids. Germline assignment: CDR1 MDHEN and CDR2 SYDVKM. The germline V and J ends were trimmed by 6 bases and 0 bases, with 15 bases remaining between them. Here the CDR3 reads CASSLGTKSSYEQYF. In nucleotides, the CDR3 is TGTGCCAGCAGCCTCGGGACAAAGAGCTCCTACGAGCAGTACTTC.

V and J are TRBV19 and TRBJ2-7; 7 bases match TRBD2. This CDR3 has 14 residues. CDR1 and CDR2 (germline): LNHDA, SQIVND (reference sequence). V lost 6 bases to trimming and J lost 0 bases; unmatched junction nucleotides: 5. This chain's CDR3 is CASSSGRNSYEQYF. The CDR3 DNA follows: TGTGCCAGTAGCTCCGGGAGGAACTCCTACGAGCAGTACTTC.

The chain links TRBV7-8 to TRBJ2-7; 7 nucleotides agree with TRBD2. Germline V CDR1 and CDR2: SGHVS, FQNEAQ. Trimming took 3 bases from V and 2 from J; bases not matched to a gene: 7. There are 15 residues in the CDR3. The CDR3 DNA follows: TGTGCCAGCAGCTTTCCAGCGGGGCAGGCCTACGAGCAGTACTTC. Translation: CASSFPAGQAYEQYF.

The chain employs TRBV5-1 and TRBJ2-7; D is possibly TRBD1 (6 bases). Trimming took 2 bases from V and 1 from J, leaving 10 bases between them. Germline V gene sequence: CDR1 SGHRS, CDR2 YFSETQ. The CDR3 loop spans 14 amino acids. The CDR3 sequence is CASSLTGLSYEQYF. The CDR3 nucleotides read TGCGCCAGCAGCTTAACAGGGCTATCCTACGAGCAGTACTTC.

This CDR3 reads CASSPRAGQTDTQYF. The CDR3 DNA sequence: TGTGCCAGCTCACCACGGGCGGGGCAAACAGATACGCAGTATTTT. The chain employs TRBV18 and TRBJ2-3, with a tentative D call TRBD2 (6 bases). This CDR3 region has 15 residues. CDR1 and CDR2 (germline): KGHSH, LQKENI. The V end lost 1 base, the J end lost 3 bases, and 11 bases lay between the germline ends.

This clone has more than one count but fewer than ten. The chain uses TRBV2 and TRBJ1-1; 7 bases match TRBD1. The CDR3 extends over 15 amino acids. After removal of 6 bases from V and 1 base from J, the junction contained 8 bases not matched to a gene. Per the germline V gene, CDR1 is SNHLY and CDR2 is FYNNEI. The CDR3 region has the DNA TGTGCCAGCAGGATCACCGGGACAGCGAACACTGAAGCTTTCTTT. Translated: CASRITGTANTEAFF.

The V call is TRBV6-5, the J call TRBJ2-1, with 9 bases matching TRBD1. The CDR3 runs to 15 residues. V was pared by 2 bases and J by 7 bases, with 6 bases of the junction left unmatched. Per the germline V gene, CDR1 is MNHEY and CDR2 is SVGAGI. The CDR3 nucleotides are TGTGCCAGCAGTTACCCGGGACAGGGTAGGAATGAGCAGTTCTTC. Its translation is CASSYPGQGRNEQFF.

V and J are TRBV6-1 and TRBJ2-7; TRBD1 matches at 7 bases. Unmatched junction bases numbered 10, after V lost 2 bases and J lost 3 bases. The germline CDR1 and CDR2 sequences are MNHNS and SASEGT. The CDR3 spans 16 residues. The CDR3: CASSERLKGAGYEQYF. The CDR3 DNA is TGTGCCAGCAGTGAACGGCTTAAGGGGGCAGGCTACGAGCAGTACTTC.

V is TRBV28 and J is TRBJ2-7; TRBD2 agrees at 7 bases. V dropped 2 bases and J dropped 9; count of bases not matched to a gene: 10. This CDR3 has 14 amino acids. The V gene's germline CDR1 is MDHEN and CDR2 SYDVKM. In DNA, the CDR3 is TGTGCCAGCAGTTTAGGGGAGGGGATTCTCGGGCAGTACTTC. It is translated as CASSLGEGILGQYF.

This sequence joins TRBV27 and TRBJ1-2, with D possibly matching TRBD1 (6 bases). V was shortened by 6 bases and J by 8 bases, with 13 bases between the two germline ends. Germline loops: CDR1 MNHEY, CDR2 SMNVEV (reference sequence). The CDR3 consists of 12 residues. The CDR3 sequence: CASRLGGQGYTF. The CDR3 nucleotides are TGTGCCAGCAGGTTGGGGGGGCAAGGCTACACCTTC.

The chain joins TRBV19 to TRBJ1-2, with 8 bases aligning to TRBD1. This CDR3 has 14 amino acids. Germline V gene data show CDR1 as LNHDA and CDR2 as SQIVND (reference sequence). V shed 7 bases and J 5 bases; nucleotides not matched to a gene: 9. CDR3 DNA: TGTGCCAGTAATACGGACAGGGACCTTTATGGCTACACCTTC. This codes for CASNTDRDLYGYTF.

This chain uses TRBV4-1 with TRBJ2-3, with D uncertain. The CDR3 has 14 amino acids. V was pared by 0 bases and J by 0 bases, with 4 bases between. In germline, CDR1 is MGHRA, CDR2 YSYEKL. CDR3 nucleotides: TGCGCCAGCAGCCAAGACGGGAGCACAGATACGCAGTATTTT. Amino acids: CASSQDGSTDTQYF.

The rearrangement joins TRBV27 to TRBJ2-7, with 9 positions matching TRBD1. Germline trimming cut 6 bases from V and 7 bases from J; bases unmatched to any gene: 10. Germline V gene sequence: CDR1 MNHEY, CDR2 SMNVEV (reference sequence). This CDR3 has 14 amino acids. The CDR3 coding sequence is TGTGCCAGCAGCCCTCGACAGGGGGTTAGGGAGCAGTACTTC. It translates to CASSPRQGVREQYF.